The 18 T cell receptor beta chains below all came from one sample that was sequenced in a study of T cell responses to AZD1222 COVID-19 vaccine. TCRdb's copy holds only in-frame clones and misses some; the assay was immunoSEQ multiplex PCR. The top ten clones hold approximately 1.4% of a sample with tens of thousands of clones, about 83% of them seen once. Sequencing used peripheral blood, obtained 28 days after the second AZD1222 dose. The receptors originated from an adult who received the AZD1222 COVID-19 vaccine.

This clone was picked up one time. The chain carries TRBV5-1 and TRBJ1-1, with D unclear. V shed 0 bases and J shed 8 bases, with 11 bases lying between them. Germline-derived CDR1 and CDR2 are SGHRS and YFSETQ. The CDR3 contains 13 residues. CDR3: CASSLAARSEAFF. The CDR3 coding sequence is TGCGCCAGCAGCTTGGCCGCCAGGTCAGAAGCTTTCTTT. The full variable domain, rest sourced from reference TRBV5-1 and TRBJ1-1, is KAGVTQTPRYLIKTRGQQVTLSCSPISGHRSVSWYQQTPGQGLQFLFEYFSETQRNKGNFPGRFSGRQFSNSRSEMNVSTLELGDSALYLCASSLAARSEAFFGQGTRLTVV.

CDR3 residues: CASSQARSTYEQYF. The CDR3 nucleotides are TGTGCCAGCAGCCAAGCCAGGAGCACCTACGAGCAGTACTTC. The chain couples TRBV4-2 to TRBJ2-7; D is undetermined. The CDR3 runs 14 residues. Germline assignment: CDR1 LGHNA and CDR2 YNFKEQ. V was cut by 1 base and J by 2 bases, with 9 bases left in between.

The table lists this clone with a few counts. The chain links TRBV3-1 (or the pseudogene TRBV3-2) to TRBJ1-5, with D possibly TRBD1 on 5 matching bases. Trimming left V 1 base short and J 5 bases short, with 12 bases between. The V gene's germline CDR1 is LGHDT and CDR2 YNNKEL (reference sequence). The length of the CDR3 is 15 residues. The CDR3 bases are TGTGCCAGCAGCCAAGGTCCAGGGAGGGATCAGCCCCAGCATTTT. Its translation is CASSQGPGRDQPQHF.

This clone has just a few counts. The CDR3 nucleotides are TGCAGTGCTAGAGATTCCCGAGAGCAGTACTTC. It codes for CSARDSREQYF. The chain joins TRBV20-1 to TRBJ2-7; no clear D. Germline V gene sequence: CDR1 DFQATT, CDR2 SNEGSKA (reference sequence). With 0 bases removed from V and 7 bases from J, the gap between germline ends came to 7 bases. The CDR3 is 11 residues long.

The CDR3, as DNA: TGTGCCAGCAGCCGGCGACGGCGGCCCTACGAGCAGTACTTC. This translates into CASSRRRRPYEQYF. The chain joins TRBV7-3 to TRBJ2-7; D not certain. The CDR3 is 14 residues long. Trimming left V 5 bases short and J 2 bases short, with 13 bases between. The V gene's germline CDR1 is SGHTA and CDR2 FQGTGA.

This chain connects TRBV5-4 to TRBJ2-7; 7 nucleotides line up with TRBD1. Germline values: CDR1 SGHNT, CDR2 YYREEE (reference sequence). J lost 5 bases, V lost 3 bases, and 11 bases had no gene match. This CDR3 has 15 residues. The CDR3 sequence is CASSSATLRGHEQYF. The CDR3 bases are TGTGCCAGCAGCTCTGCTACCCTTAGGGGGCACGAGCAGTACTTC.

The V call is TRBV3-1 (or the pseudogene TRBV3-2), the J call TRBJ2-5, with D perhaps being TRBD1 or TRBD2 (5 bases each). The CDR3 loop spans 12 amino acids. Looked up from germline, CDR1 is LGHDT and CDR2 is YNNKEL (reference sequence). Deletions cut 3 bases from V and 7 bases from J, with 9 bases between. CDR3: CASSQTEGTQYF. The CDR3, as DNA: TGTGCCAGCAGCCAGACAGAGGGGACCCAGTACTTC.

The gene calls are TRBV15 and TRBJ2-1, with TRBD1 as a possible D gene (6 bases). In germline, CDR1 is LNHNV, CDR2 YYDKDF (reference sequence). The CDR3 loop spans 16 amino acids. Trimming shortened V by 3 bases and J by 5 bases, and 17 bases separated the two germline ends. The CDR3 sequence: CATSRWPQGFNNEQFF. DNA for the CDR3: TGTGCCACCAGCAGGTGGCCTCAGGGGTTCAACAATGAGCAGTTCTTC.

The chain uses TRBV7-2 and TRBJ2-7; D not resolved. The CDR3 is 14 residues long. V was trimmed by 4 bases and J by 4 bases, leaving 14 bases between them. CDR1 and CDR2 (germline): SGHTA, FQGNSA. The CDR3 DNA reads as TGTGCCAGCAGCTCCCCCTACCCGCCATACGAGCAGTACTTC. Its protein product is CASSSPYPPYEQYF.

This chain connects TRBV5-8 to TRBJ2-1; D gene uncertain. Trimming removed 0 bases at V and 0 bases at J, with 7 bases between. Germline V gene lookup returns CDR1 SGHTS and CDR2 YDEGEE. The CDR3 extends over 15 amino acids. The CDR3 loop reads CASSLGENSYNEQFF. CDR3 in DNA: TGTGCCAGCAGCTTGGGAGAGAACTCCTACAATGAGCAGTTCTTC.

This clone was seen just once. This chain joins TRBV7-2 and TRBJ2-2; D is ambiguous. Trimming shortened V by 1 base and J by 2 bases, and 5 bases separated the two germline ends. The CDR3 is 14 amino acids. CDR1 is SGHTA and CDR2 is FQGNSA in the germline V gene. Here the CDR3 DNA reads TGTGCCAGCAGCTTAGGATCTAACACCGGGGAGCTGTTTTTT. As protein: CASSLGSNTGELFF.

This clone was seen once. This chain links TRBV9 with TRBJ1-3, with D hard to call. Between the trimmed V and J ends, which lost 0 bases and 0 bases, there was a span of 10 bases. The CDR3 loop spans 16 amino acids. CDR1 SGDLS and CDR2 YYNGEE come from the germline V gene. The CDR3: CASSVDDANSGNTIYF. The CDR3 nucleotides are TGTGCCAGCAGCGTAGATGACGCAAACTCTGGAAACACCATATATTTT.

The gene calls are TRBV3-1 (or the pseudogene TRBV3-2) and TRBJ1-2; unclear D gene. V lost 0 bases and J 0 bases, leaving 8 bases between the germline ends. Germline assignment: CDR1 LGHDT and CDR2 YNNKEL (reference sequence). The CDR3 is made up of 15 amino acids. CDR3 sequence reads: CASSQEVSANYGYTF. DNA for the CDR3: TGTGCCAGCAGCCAAGAGGTTTCTGCTAACTATGGCTACACCTTC.

The gene calls are TRBV4-2 and TRBJ2-1; possibly TRBD2 for D (5 bases). The CDR3 has 17 amino acids. With 1 base removed from V and 1 base from J, the gap between germline ends came to 14 bases. CDR1 and CDR2 from the germline V gene are LGHNA and YNFKEQ. CDR3 nucleotides: TGTGCCAGCAGCCAAGGCCGGCGAGGGAGATCCTACAATGAGCAGTTCTTC. Translation: CASSQGRRGRSYNEQFF.

V gene TRBV28 combines with J gene TRBJ1-6; no clear D. This CDR3 spans 16 amino acids. Germline CDR1 reads MDHEN; CDR2 reads SYDVKM. Trimming removed 7 bases at V and 10 bases at J, with 23 bases between. The CDR3 nucleotides read TGTGCCAGCACCGTTACAGTCATGGAAGGAGGATCACCCCTCCACTTT. It is translated as CASTVTVMEGGSPLHF.

The J gene is TRBJ2-6, the V gene TRBV7-2; D may correspond to TRBD1 or TRBD2 (7 bases each). This CDR3 has 19 residues. The germline CDR1 and CDR2 sequences are SGHTA and FQGNSA. Deletions cut 5 bases from V and 9 bases from J, with 29 bases between. The CDR3: CASSLLSTGSPSGVNVLTF. CDR3 DNA sequence: TGTGCCAGCAGCCTCCTTTCGACAGGGTCCCCTAGCGGTGTCAACGTCCTGACTTTC. Full variable domain (outside the CDR3, taken from reference TRBV7-2 and TRBJ2-6): GAGVSQSPSNKVTEKGKDVELRCDPISGHTALYWYRQSLGQGLEFLIYFQGNSAPDKSGLPSDRFSAERTGGSVSTLTIQRTQQEDSAVYLCASSLLSTGSPSGVNVLTFGAGSRLTVL.

The chain uses TRBV29-1 and TRBJ1-1; no reliable D call. Germline CDR1 reads SQVTM; CDR2 reads ANQGSEA. Trimming cost V 8 bases and J 3 bases, with 19 bases left between them. The CDR3 spans 14 residues. Here the CDR3 reads CSIKARSGDTEAFF. For the CDR3, the DNA is TGCAGCATAAAGGCCAGGTCAGGCGACACTGAAGCTTTCTTT.

The V call is TRBV5-1, the J call TRBJ2-3, with TRBD1 matching 10 bases. The CDR3 spans 15 residues. Germline V gene sequence: CDR1 SGHRS, CDR2 YFSETQ. J gave up 4 bases and V 5 bases, and 7 bases lay outside the gene matches. CDR3 sequence (DNA): TGCGCCAGCAGTCCCGGGACAGGGGCGCCAGATACGCAGTATTTT. Translated, it gives CASSPGTGAPDTQYF.